This TCR beta chain came from a study of T cells after yellow fever vaccination. Trimming removed 1 base at V and 4 bases at J, with 10 bases between. The CDR3 extends over 14 amino acids. Template-switching 5'RACE yielded the TCR cDNA; a universal primer site and UMIs were added in the process. TCRdb itself ran the 5' RACE reads through MiXCR, one entry per CDR3 protein. The sample carries a few hundred thousand distinct CDR3 sequences, about 6.9% recorded once. The V gene is TRBV12-3 or TRBV12-4, the J gene TRBJ1-2, with unresolved D. This material consisted of PBMCs, taken more than 35 days after the first yellow fever vaccination. The TCR originated in a man aged 18 to 30 who received the YFV17D yellow fever vaccine. The DNA for the CDR3 is TGTGCCAGCAGTTTAGAATGGGGATCCTATGGCTACACCTTC. Its translation is CASSLEWGSYGYTF.